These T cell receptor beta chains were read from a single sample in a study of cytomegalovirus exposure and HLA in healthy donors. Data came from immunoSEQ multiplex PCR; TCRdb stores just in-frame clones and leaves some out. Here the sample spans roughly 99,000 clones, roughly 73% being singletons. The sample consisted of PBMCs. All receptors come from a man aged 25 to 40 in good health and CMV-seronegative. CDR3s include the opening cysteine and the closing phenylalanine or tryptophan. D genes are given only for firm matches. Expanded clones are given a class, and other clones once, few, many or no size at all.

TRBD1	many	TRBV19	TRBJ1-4	CASSSNDRGWEKLFF	TGTGCCAGTAGTAGCAATGACAGGGGATGGGAAAAACTGTTTTTT
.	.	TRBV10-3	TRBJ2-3	CAISEGLTDTQYF	TGTGCCATCAGTGAGGGGCTCACAGATACGCAGTATTTT
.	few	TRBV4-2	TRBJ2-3	CAGSGSSTDTQYF	TGTGCCGGTAGCGGTTCTAGCACAGATACGCAGTATTTT
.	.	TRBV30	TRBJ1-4	CAWERNEKLFF	TGTGCCTGGGAGAGGAATGAAAAACTGTTTTTT
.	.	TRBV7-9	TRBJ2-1	CASSPRVENEQFF	TGTGCCAGCAGCCCCCGCGTTGAGAATGAGCAGTTCTTC
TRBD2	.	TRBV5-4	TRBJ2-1	CASSLELAGAGEQFF	TGTGCCAGCAGCTTGGAACTAGCGGGAGCTGGAGAGCAGTTCTTC
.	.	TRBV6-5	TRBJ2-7	CASSYSGGGGYEQYF	TGTGCCAGCAGTTACTCAGGGGGAGGGGGCTACGAGCAGTACTTC
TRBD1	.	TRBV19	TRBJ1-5	CASSRGQGGNQPQHF	TGTGCCAGTAGTAGAGGACAGGGCGGGAATCAGCCCCAGCATTTT
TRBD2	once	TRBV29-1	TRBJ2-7	CSVEDMTSSSYEQYF	TGCAGCGTTGAAGATATGACTAGCTCCTCCTACGAGCAGTACTTC
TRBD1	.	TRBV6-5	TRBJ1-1	CASSGTGMAPEAFF	TGTGCCAGCAGTGGGACAGGGATGGCACCTGAAGCTTTCTTT
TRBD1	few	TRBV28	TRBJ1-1	CASSLYRGRGTEAFF	TGTGCCAGCAGTTTATACAGGGGACGGGGTACTGAAGCTTTCTTT
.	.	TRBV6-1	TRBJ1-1	CASSEVRNTEAFF	TGTGCCAGCAGTGAAGTGAGAAACACTGAAGCTTTCTTT
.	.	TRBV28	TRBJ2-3	CASSSRTGSPANTQYF	TGTGCCAGCAGCTCACGAACAGGGTCGCCGGCAAATACGCAGTATTTT
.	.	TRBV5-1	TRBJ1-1	CASSLVLGGGAVEAFF	TGCGCCAGCAGCTTGGTCCTTGGCGGGGGCGCGGTTGAAGCTTTCTTT
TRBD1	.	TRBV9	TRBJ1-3	CASSPRQGASGNTIYF	TGTGCCAGCAGCCCCCGACAGGGGGCCTCTGGAAACACCATATATTTT
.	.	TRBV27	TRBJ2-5	CASSSLGTLKETQYF	TGTGCCAGCAGTTCCCTCGGGACATTGAAAGAGACCCAGTACTTC
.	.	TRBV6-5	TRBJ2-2	CASGEALNTGELFF	TGTGCCAGCGGGGAGGCACTGAACACCGGGGAGCTGTTTTTT
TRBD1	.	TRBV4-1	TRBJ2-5	CASSRQGQETQYF	TGCGCCAGCAGCCGACAGGGGCAAGAGACCCAGTACTTC
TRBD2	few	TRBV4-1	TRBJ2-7	CASSPSGRGDEQYF	TGCGCCAGCAGCCCCAGCGGGCGGGGGGACGAGCAGTACTTC
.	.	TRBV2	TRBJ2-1	CASLPGRGPYNEQFF	TGTGCCAGCCTTCCAGGCCGGGGTCCCTACAATGAGCAGTTCTTC
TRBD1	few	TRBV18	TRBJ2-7	CASSPGTGVYEQYF	TGTGCCAGCTCACCAGGGACAGGGGTCTACGAGCAGTACTTC
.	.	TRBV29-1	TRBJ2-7	CSAARGIRDEQYF	TGCAGCGCAGCTCGGGGGATTCGGGACGAGCAGTACTTC
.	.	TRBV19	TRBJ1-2	CASSNPGLDYGYTF	TGTGCCAGTAGTAACCCGGGACTGGACTATGGCTACACCTTC
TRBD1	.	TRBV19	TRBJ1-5	CASSIDRGFYQPQHF	TGTGCCAGTAGTATTGACAGGGGATTTTATCAGCCCCAGCATTTT
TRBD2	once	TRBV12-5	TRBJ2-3	CASVPSSGSSTDTQYF	TGTGCTAGTGTTCCATCTAGCGGGAGTAGCACAGATACGCAGTATTTT
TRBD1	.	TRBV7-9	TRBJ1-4	CASRKTGFEDEKLFF	TGTGCCAGCAGAAAGACAGGGTTTGAGGATGAAAAACTGTTTTTT
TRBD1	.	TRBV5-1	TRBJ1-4	CASRTGEATNEKLFF	TGCGCCAGCCGCACAGGGGAGGCAACTAATGAAAAACTGTTTTTT
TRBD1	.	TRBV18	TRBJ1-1	CASSPGQGATEAFF	TGTGCCAGCTCACCGGGACAGGGAGCCACTGAAGCTTTCTTT
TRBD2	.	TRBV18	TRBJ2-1	CASSPPSSGGEQFF	TGTGCCAGCTCACCACCTTCTAGCGGGGGGGAGCAGTTCTTC
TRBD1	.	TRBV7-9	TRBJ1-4	CASSFRDRDRTNEKLFF	TGTGCCAGCAGCTTTCGAGACAGGGATAGGACTAATGAAAAACTGTTTTTT
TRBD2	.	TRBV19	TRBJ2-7	CASSNTGGRYEQYF	TGTGCCAGTAGTAACACGGGAGGGCGATACGAGCAGTACTTC
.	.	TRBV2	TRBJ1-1	CATDRGERNTEAFF	TGTGCCACCGACCGGGGAGAGAGGAACACTGAAGCTTTCTTT
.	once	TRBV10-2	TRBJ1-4	CASSESTEGGGEKLFF	TGCGCCAGCAGTGAGTCGACTGAGGGTGGAGGAGAAAAACTGTTTTTT
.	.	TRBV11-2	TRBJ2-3	CASSPNPDFPSEDTQYF	TGTGCCAGCAGCCCTAACCCGGACTTCCCTAGTGAGGATACGCAGTATTTT
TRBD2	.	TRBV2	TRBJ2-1	CASIRGLAGVNEQFF	TGTGCCAGCATCAGGGGACTAGCGGGGGTCAATGAGCAGTTCTTC
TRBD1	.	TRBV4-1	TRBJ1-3	CASSQDWDSSGNTIYF	TGCGCCAGCAGCCAAGATTGGGACAGCTCTGGAAACACCATATATTTT
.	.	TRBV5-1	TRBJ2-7	CASSPDVSYERDF	TGCGCCAGCAGCCCGGACGTGTCCTACGAGCGGGACTTC